The clone carrying this T cell receptor beta chain was seen a handful of times. What it binds is not known. Preparing the TCRbeta library involved the use of unique molecular identifiers. From the PCR reads, TCRdb called clonotypes with MiXCR, one entry per CDR3 protein. The repertoire holds approximately 85,000 distinct CDR3 sequences, roughly 15% seen once, with about 20% in the top ten. The CDR3 runs 14 residues. Between the trimmed V and J ends, which lost 6 bases and 0 bases, there was a span of 10 bases. The sample belongs to a study of T-cell reconstitution after alpha-beta-depleted transplantation in children. Study observations and caveats: Several hundred rapidly expanded clones from non-depleted graft cells reportedly supplied alpha-beta T cells about two months post-transplant.

Source: PBMCs, mostly from graft donor cells, taken 180 days after TCRalphabeta/CD19-depleted stem cell transplant. The rearrangement links TRBV12-3 or TRBV12-4 to TRBJ2-3; possibly TRBD1 for D (6 bases). The clonotype originates from a male patient between 2 and 10 years old who had a stem cell transplant for acute lymphoblastic leukemia, so the T cells may come from the graft donor. CDR3 in DNA: TGTGCCAGCAGAACAGGGTTTAGCACAGATACGCAGTATTTT. Translated, it gives CASRTGFSTDTQYF.